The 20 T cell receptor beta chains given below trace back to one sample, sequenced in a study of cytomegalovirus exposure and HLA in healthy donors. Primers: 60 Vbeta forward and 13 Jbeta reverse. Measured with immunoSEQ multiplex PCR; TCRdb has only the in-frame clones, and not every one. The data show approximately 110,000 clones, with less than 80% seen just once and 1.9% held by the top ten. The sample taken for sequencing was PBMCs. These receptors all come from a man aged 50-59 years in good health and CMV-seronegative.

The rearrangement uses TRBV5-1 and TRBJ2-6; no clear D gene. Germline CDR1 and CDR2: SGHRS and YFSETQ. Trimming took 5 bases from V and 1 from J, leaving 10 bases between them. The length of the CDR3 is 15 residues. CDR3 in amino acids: CASSPHSSGANVLTF. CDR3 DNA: TGCGCCAGCAGTCCTCACTCTTCTGGGGCCAACGTCCTGACTTTC.

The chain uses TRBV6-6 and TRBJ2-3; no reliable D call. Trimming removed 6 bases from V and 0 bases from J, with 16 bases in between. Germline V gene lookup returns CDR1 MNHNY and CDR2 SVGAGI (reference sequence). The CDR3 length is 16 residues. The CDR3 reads CASRHNLAGSTDTQYF. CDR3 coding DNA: TGTGCCAGCAGACACAATCTGGCAGGAAGCACAGATACGCAGTATTTT.

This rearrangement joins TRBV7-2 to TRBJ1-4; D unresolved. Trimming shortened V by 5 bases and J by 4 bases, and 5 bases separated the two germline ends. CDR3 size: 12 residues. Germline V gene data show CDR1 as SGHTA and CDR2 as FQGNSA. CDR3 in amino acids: CASSRVNEKLFF. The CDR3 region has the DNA TGTGCCAGCAGCCGGGTTAATGAAAAACTGTTTTTT.

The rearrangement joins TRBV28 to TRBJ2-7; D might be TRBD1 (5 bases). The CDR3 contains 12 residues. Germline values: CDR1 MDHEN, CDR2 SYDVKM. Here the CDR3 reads CATGRVRHEQYF. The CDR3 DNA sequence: TGTGCGACGGGCAGGGTCCGCCACGAGCAGTACTTC. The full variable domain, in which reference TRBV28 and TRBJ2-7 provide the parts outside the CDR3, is DVKVTQSSRYLVKRTGEKVFLECVQDMDHENMFWYRQDPGLGLRLIYFSYDVKMKEKGDIPEGYSVSREKKERFSLILESASTNQTSMYLCATGRVRHEQYFGPGTRLTVT.

The DNA for the CDR3 is TGTGCCAGCAGCTTGGCCGGGATCTCTGGAAACACCATATATTTT. This translates into CASSLAGISGNTIYF. The rearrangement joins TRBV5-4 to TRBJ1-3; D is ambiguous. Between the trimmed V and J ends, which lost 0 bases and 0 bases, there was a span of 7 bases. This CDR3 contains 15 residues. The germline CDR1 and CDR2 sequences are SGHNT and YYREEE (reference sequence).

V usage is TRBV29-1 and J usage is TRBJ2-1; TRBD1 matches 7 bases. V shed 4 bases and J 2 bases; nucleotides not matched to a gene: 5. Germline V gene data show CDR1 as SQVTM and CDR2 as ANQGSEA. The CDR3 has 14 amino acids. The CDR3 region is CSVVDRRPYNEQFF. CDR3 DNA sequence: TGCAGCGTTGTGGACAGGCGACCCTACAATGAGCAGTTCTTC.

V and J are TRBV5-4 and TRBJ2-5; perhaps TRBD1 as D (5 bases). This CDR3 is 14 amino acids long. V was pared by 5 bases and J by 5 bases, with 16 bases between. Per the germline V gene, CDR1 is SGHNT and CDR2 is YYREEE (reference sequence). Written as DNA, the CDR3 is TGTGCCAGCAGAAGGGCCCAAGGGGCGGAGACCCAGTACTTC. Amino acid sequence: CASRRAQGAETQYF.

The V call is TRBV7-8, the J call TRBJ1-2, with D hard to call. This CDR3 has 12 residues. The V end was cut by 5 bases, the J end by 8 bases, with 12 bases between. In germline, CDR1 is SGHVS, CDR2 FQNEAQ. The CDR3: CASSPTRGGYTF. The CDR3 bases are TGTGCCAGCAGCCCCACAAGAGGGGGCTACACCTTC.

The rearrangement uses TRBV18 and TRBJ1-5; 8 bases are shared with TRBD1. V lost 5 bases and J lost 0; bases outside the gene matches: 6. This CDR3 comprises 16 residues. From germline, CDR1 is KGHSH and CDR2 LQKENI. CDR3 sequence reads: CASSARQGNSNQPQHF. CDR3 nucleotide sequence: TGTGCCAGCTCAGCACGACAGGGGAATAGCAATCAGCCCCAGCATTTT. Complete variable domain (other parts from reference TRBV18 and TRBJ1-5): NAGVMQNPRHLVRRRGQEARLRCSPMKGHSHVYWYRQLPEEGLKFMVYLQKENIIDESGMPKERFSAEFPKEGPSILRIQQVVRGDSAAYFCASSARQGNSNQPQHFGDGTRLSIL.

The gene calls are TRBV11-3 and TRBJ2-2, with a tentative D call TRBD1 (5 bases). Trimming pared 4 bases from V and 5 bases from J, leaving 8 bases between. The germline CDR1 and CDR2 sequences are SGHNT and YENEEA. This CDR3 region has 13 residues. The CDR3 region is CASSSRQTGELFF. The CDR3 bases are TGTGCCAGCAGCTCAAGACAGACCGGGGAGCTGTTTTTT.

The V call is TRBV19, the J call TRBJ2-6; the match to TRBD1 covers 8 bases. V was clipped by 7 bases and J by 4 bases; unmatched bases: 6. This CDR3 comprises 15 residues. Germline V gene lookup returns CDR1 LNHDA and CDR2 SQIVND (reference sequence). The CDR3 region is CASTPTGVGANVLTF. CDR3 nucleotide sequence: TGTGCCAGTACCCCGACAGGGGTCGGGGCCAACGTCCTGACTTTC.

For the CDR3, the DNA is TGTGCCAGCAGCTTTGTCCGACAGGGAAATCGCGGCTACACCTTC. Its protein product is CASSFVRQGNRGYTF. This chain links TRBV5-6 with TRBJ1-2; 7 nucleotides align to TRBD1. The V segment lost 2 bases and the J segment 8 bases; nucleotides outside the gene matches: 12. The V gene's germline CDR1 is SGHDT and CDR2 YYEEEE. This CDR3 is built from 15 residues.

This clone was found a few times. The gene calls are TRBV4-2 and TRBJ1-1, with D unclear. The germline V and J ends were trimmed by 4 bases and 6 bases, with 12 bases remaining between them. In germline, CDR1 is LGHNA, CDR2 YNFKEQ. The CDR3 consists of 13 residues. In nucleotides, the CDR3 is TGTGCCAGCAGCCCCGGGATCGGCGCTGAAGCTTTCTTT. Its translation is CASSPGIGAEAFF.

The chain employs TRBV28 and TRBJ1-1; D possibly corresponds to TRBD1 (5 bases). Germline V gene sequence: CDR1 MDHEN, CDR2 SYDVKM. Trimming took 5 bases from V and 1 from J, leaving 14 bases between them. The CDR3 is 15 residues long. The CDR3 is CASSPFGRGNTEAFF. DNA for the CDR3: TGTGCCAGCAGTCCCTTTGGGAGGGGGAACACTGAAGCTTTCTTT.

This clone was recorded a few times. CDR3: CASSHGLPTSGVTDTQYF. In DNA, the CDR3 is TGCGCCAGCAGCCATGGCCTCCCGACTAGCGGGGTCACAGATACGCAGTATTTT. The V gene is TRBV4-1, the J gene TRBJ2-3; TRBD2 matches 11 bases. Germline CDR1 MGHRA, CDR2 YSYEKL. The CDR3 is 18 amino acids. Losses at the gene ends were 3 bases for V and 2 bases for J; bases not matched to a gene: 10.

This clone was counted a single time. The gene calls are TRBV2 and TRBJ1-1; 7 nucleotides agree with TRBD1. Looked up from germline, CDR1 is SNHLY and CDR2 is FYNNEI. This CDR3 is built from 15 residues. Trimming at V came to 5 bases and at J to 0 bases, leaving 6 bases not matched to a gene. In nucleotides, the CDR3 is TGTGCCAGCAGTTCCGGGACAGACATGAACACTGAAGCTTTCTTT. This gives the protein CASSSGTDMNTEAFF.

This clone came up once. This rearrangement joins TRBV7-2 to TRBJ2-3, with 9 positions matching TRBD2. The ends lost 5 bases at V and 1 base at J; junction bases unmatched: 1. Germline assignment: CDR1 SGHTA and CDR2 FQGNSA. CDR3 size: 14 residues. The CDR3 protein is CASSRTSGTDTQYF. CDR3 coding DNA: TGTGCCAGCAGCCGGACTAGCGGCACAGATACGCAGTATTTT.

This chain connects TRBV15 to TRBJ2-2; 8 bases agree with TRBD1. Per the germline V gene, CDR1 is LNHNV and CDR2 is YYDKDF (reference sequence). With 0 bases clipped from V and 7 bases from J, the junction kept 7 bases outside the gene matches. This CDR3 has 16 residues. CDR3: CATSRDATGANGELFF. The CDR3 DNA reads TGTGCCACCAGCAGAGATGCGACAGGGGCGAACGGGGAGCTGTTTTTT. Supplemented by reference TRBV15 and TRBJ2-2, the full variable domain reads DAMVIQNPRYQVTQFGKPVTLSCSQTLNHNVMYWYQQKSSQAPKLLFHYYDKDFNNEADTPDNFQSRRPNTSFCFLDIRSPGLGDTAMYLCATSRDATGANGELFFGEGSRLTVL.

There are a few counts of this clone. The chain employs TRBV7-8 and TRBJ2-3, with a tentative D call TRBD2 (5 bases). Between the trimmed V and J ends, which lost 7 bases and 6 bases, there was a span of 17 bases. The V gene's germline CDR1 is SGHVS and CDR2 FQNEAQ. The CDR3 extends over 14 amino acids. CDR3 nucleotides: TGTGCCAGCACCCGGGGAGCGGCCCTTGATACGCAGTATTTT. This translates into CASTRGAALDTQYF.

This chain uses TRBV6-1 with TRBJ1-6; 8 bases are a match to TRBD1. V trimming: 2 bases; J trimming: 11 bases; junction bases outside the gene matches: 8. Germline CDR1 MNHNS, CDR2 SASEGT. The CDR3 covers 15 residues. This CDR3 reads CASSERRDRLTPLHF. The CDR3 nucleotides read TGTGCCAGCAGTGAACGAAGGGACAGGTTAACACCCCTCCACTTT.